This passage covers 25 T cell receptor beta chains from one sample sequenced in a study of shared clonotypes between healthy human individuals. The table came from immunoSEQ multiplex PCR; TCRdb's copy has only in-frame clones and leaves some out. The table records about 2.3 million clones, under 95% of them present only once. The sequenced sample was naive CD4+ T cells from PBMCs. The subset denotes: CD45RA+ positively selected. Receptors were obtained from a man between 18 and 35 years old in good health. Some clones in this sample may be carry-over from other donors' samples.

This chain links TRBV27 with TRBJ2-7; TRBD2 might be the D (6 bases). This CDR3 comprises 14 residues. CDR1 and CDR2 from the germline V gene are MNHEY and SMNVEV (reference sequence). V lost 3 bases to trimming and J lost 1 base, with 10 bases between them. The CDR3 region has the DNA TGTGCCAGCAGTTTTATGGCGGGATCCTACGAGCAGTACTTC. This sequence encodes CASSFMAGSYEQYF.

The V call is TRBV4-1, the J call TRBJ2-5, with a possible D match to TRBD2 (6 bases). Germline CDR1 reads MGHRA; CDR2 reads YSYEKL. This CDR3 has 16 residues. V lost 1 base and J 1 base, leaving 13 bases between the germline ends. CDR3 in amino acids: CASSQAILSGQETQYF. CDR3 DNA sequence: TGCGCCAGCAGCCAAGCAATTCTTAGCGGCCAAGAGACCCAGTACTTC.

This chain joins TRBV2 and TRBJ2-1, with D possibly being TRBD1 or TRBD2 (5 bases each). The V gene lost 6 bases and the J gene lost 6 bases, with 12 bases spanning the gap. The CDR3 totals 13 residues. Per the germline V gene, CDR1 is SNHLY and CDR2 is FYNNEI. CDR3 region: CASRGTLGNEQFF. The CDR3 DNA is TGTGCCAGCAGGGGGACCCTCGGCAATGAGCAGTTCTTC.

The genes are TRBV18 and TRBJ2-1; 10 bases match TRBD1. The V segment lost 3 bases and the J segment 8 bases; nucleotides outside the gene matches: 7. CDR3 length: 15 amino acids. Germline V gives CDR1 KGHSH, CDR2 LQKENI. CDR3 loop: CASSPGTGARDEQFF. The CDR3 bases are TGTGCCAGCTCACCTGGGACAGGGGCGCGGGATGAGCAGTTCTTC.

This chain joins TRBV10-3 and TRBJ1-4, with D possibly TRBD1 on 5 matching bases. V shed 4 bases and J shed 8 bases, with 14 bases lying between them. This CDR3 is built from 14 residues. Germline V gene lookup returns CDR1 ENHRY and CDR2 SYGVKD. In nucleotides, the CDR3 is TGTGCCATCAGTGCGGGCAGGGTAGGGGAAAAACTGTTTTTT. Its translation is CAISAGRVGEKLFF.

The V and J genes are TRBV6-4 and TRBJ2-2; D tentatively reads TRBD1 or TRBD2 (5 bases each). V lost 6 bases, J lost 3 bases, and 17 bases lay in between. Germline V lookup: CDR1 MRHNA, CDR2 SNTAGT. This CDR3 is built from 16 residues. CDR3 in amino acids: CASSQASGTHTGELFF. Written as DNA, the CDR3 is TGTGCCAGCAGCCAGGCTAGTGGGACCCACACCGGGGAGCTGTTTTTT.

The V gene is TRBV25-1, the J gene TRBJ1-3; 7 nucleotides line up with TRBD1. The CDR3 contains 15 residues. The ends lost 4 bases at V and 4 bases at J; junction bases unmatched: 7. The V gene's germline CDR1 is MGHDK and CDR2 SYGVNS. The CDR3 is CASSAATGSGNTIYF. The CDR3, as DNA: TGTGCCAGCAGTGCCGCGACAGGGTCCGGAAACACCATATATTTT.

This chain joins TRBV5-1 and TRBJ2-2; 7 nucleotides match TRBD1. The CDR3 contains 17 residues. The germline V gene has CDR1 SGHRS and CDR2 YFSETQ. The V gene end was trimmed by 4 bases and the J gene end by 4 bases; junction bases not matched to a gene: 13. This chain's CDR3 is CASSPRDSPTSTGELFF. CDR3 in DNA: TGCGCCAGCAGCCCCCGGGACAGCCCTACGAGCACCGGGGAGCTGTTTTTT.

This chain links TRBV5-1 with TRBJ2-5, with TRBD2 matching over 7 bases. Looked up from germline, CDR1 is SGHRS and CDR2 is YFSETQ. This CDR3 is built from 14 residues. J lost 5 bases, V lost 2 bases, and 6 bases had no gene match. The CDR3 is CASSLREDRETQYF. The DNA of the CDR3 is TGCGCCAGCAGCTTACGGGAGGACCGGGAGACCCAGTACTTC.

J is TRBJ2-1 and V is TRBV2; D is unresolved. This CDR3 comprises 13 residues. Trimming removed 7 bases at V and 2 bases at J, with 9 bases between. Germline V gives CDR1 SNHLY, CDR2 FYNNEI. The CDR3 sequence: CASTPVPYNEQFF. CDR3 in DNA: TGTGCCAGCACTCCAGTACCCTACAATGAGCAGTTCTTC.

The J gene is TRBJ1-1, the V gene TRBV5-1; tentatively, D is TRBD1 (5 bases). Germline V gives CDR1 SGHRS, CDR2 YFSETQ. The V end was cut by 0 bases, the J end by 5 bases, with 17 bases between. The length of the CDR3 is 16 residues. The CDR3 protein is CASSLGLGGGWTEAFF. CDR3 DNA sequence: TGCGCCAGCAGCTTGGGCTTGGGGGGAGGGTGGACTGAAGCTTTCTTT.

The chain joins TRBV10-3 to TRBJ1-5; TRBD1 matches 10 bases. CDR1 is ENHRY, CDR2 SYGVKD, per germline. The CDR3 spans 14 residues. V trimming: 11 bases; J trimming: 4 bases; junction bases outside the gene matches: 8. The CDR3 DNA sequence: TGTGCCTCCCGCCGGGGACAGGGGAATCAGCCCCAGCATTTT. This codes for CASRRGQGNQPQHF.

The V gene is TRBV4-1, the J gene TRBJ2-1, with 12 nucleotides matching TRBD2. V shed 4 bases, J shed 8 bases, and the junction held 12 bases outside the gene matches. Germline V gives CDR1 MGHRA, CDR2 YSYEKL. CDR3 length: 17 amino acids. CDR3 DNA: TGCGCCAGCAGCCGAACGAGACTAGCGGGAGCTTCGGATGAGCAGTTCTTC. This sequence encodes CASSRTRLAGASDEQFF.

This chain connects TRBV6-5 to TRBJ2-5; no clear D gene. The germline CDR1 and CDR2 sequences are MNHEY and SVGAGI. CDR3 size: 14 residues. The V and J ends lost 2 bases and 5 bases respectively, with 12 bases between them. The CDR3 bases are TGTGCCAGCAGTTACAATAGGTTTACGGAGACCCAGTACTTC. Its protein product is CASSYNRFTETQYF.

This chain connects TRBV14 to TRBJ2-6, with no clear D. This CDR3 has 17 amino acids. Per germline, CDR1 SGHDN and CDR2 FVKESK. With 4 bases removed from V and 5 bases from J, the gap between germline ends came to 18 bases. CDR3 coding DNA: TGTGCCAGCAGCCGATTTAGACTCCCCTCGAGGGCCAACGTCCTGACTTTC. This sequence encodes CASSRFRLPSRANVLTF.

CDR3 DNA sequence: TGTGCCAGCAGTTTAGACCGGGGGTGGGAGACCCAGTACTTC. It translates to CASSLDRGWETQYF. The V gene is TRBV27, the J gene TRBJ2-5; D possibly corresponds to TRBD2 (6 bases). Germline CDR1 reads MNHEY; CDR2 reads SMNVEV (reference sequence). CDR3 length: 14 amino acids. V shed 2 bases and J shed 5 bases, with 12 bases lying between them.

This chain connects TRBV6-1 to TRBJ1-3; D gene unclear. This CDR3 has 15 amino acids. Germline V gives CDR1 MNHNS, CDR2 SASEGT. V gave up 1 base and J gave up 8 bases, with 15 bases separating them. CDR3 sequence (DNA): TGTGCCAGCAGTGAAGGGCTACGGGCTCTGTACACCATATATTTT. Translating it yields CASSEGLRALYTIYF.

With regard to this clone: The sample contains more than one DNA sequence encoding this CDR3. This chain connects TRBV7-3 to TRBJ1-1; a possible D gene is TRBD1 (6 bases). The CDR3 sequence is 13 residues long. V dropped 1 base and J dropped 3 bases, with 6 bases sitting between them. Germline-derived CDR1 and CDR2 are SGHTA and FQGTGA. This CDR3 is CASSLNRDTEAFF. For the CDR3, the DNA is TGTGCCAGCAGCTTAAACAGGGACACTGAAGCTTTCTTT.

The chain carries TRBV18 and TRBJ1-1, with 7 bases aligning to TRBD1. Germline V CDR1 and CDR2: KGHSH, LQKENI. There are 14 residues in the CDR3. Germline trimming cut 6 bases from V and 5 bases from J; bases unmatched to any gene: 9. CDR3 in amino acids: CASSPDRTNTEAFF. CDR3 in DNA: TGTGCCAGCTCCCCGGACAGGACGAATACTGAAGCTTTCTTT.

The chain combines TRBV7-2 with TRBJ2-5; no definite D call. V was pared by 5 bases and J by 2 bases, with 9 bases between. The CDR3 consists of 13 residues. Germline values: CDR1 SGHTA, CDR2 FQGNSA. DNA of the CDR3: TGTGCCAGCAGCCCGAGCAGACAAGAGACCCAGTACTTC. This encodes CASSPSRQETQYF.

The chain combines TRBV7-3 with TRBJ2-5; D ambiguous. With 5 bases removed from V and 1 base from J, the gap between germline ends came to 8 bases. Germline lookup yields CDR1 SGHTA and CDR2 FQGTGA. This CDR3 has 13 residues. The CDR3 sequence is CASSLRLQETQYF. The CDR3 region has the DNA TGTGCCAGCAGCCTACGACTCCAAGAGACCCAGTACTTC.

CDR3 sequence reads: CASSPRKAGGTTGELFF. The CDR3 nucleotides are TGTGCCAGCTCACCACGGAAAGCGGGAGGCACCACCGGGGAGCTGTTTTTT. This chain joins TRBV18 and TRBJ2-2, with 9 positions matching TRBD2. V was clipped by 1 base and J by 4 bases; unmatched bases: 7. Germline loops: CDR1 KGHSH, CDR2 LQKENI. The CDR3 contains 17 residues.

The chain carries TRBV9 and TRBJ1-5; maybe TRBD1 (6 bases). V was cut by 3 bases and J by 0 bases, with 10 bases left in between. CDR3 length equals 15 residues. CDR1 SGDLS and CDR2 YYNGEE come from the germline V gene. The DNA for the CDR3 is TGTGCCAGCAGCGAACAGGGATATAGCAATCAGCCCCAGCATTTT. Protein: CASSEQGYSNQPQHF.

The CDR3 region is CASSNSGLAQAFF. CDR3 nucleotides: TGTGCCAGTAGTAATTCAGGATTGGCCCAAGCTTTCTTT. The chain links TRBV19 to TRBJ1-1; D not certain. The ends were cut back, 4 bases at V and 9 bases at J, with 15 bases in the middle. Per the germline V gene, CDR1 is LNHDA and CDR2 is SQIVND (reference sequence). The CDR3 sequence is 13 residues long. Drawing the rest from reference TRBV19 and TRBJ1-1, the complete variable domain is DGGITQSPKYLFRKEGQNVTLSCEQNLNHDAMYWYRQDPGQGLRLIYYSQIVNDFQKGDIAEGYSVSREKKESFPLTVTSAQKNPTAFYLCASSNSGLAQAFFGQGTRLTVV.

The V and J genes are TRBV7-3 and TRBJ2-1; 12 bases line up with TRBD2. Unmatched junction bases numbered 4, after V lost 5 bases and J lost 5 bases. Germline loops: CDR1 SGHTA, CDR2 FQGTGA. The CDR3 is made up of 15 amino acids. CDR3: CASSRTSGANNEQFF. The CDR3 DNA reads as TGTGCCAGCAGCCGGACTAGCGGGGCGAACAATGAGCAGTTCTTC.